This entry lists 24 T cell receptor beta chains sequenced from one sample in a study of shared clonotypes between healthy human individuals. Generated by immunoSEQ multiplex PCR, the TCRdb table keeps only in-frame clones and is missing some. The sample shows over 850,000 clones, 70% to 80% of them seen only once. Sequenced input: memory CD4+ T cells from PBMCs. Described subset: CD45RA-negative fraction. These TCRs come from a man aged 18-30 years in good health. Some clones in this sample may be carry-over from other donors' samples.

This clone was counted once. The chain has TRBV11-2 and TRBJ2-7; TRBD2 matches 7 bases. CDR1 and CDR2 from the germline V gene are SGHAT and FQNNGV. Trimming removed 5 bases from V and 0 bases from J; junction bases left unmatched: 7. There are 15 residues in the CDR3. The CDR3 DNA is TGTGCCAGCAGCACTTCTAGCGGCTCCTCCTACGAGCAGTACTTC. Encoded protein: CASSTSSGSSYEQYF.

As regards this clone: Since a much larger clone is just one base distant, this may be a read error. The V gene is TRBV4-3, the J gene TRBJ1-6; maybe TRBD1 (5 bases). Trimming removed 3 bases at V and 6 bases at J, with 12 bases between. Germline values: CDR1 LGHNA, CDR2 YSLEER. The CDR3 runs to 15 residues. CDR3 in amino acids: CASSQSGTLNSPLHF. For the CDR3, the DNA is TGCGCCAGCAGCCAGTCCGGGACTCTTAATTCACCCCTCCACTTT.

V usage is TRBV5-1 and J usage is TRBJ2-3, with 8 bases identical to TRBD2. Trimming at V came to 4 bases and at J to 4 bases, leaving 11 bases not matched to a gene. This CDR3 is built from 16 residues. Germline-derived CDR1 and CDR2 are SGHRS and YFSETQ. CDR3 sequence: CASSPSAGGGPDTQYF. For the CDR3, the DNA is TGCGCCAGCAGCCCTAGCGCCGGGGGGGGCCCAGATACGCAGTATTTT. Full variable domain (rest looked up from reference TRBV5-1 and TRBJ2-3): KAGVTQTPRYLIKTRGQQVTLSCSPISGHRSVSWYQQTPGQGLQFLFEYFSETQRNKGNFPGRFSGRQFSNSRSEMNVSTLELGDSALYLCASSPSAGGGPDTQYFGPGTRLTVL.

V gene TRBV21-1 combines with J gene TRBJ1-5; the DNA was not compared with TRBD1, the D call given in the table. TRBV21-1 is a listed pseudogene. The CDR3 loop spans 16 amino acids. Here the CDR3 DNA reads TGTGCCAGCAGCATCAGGACAGGGCATACCAATCAGCCCCAGCATTTT. Translated, it gives CASSIRTGHTNQPQHF.

This clone was counted a single time. CDR3 nucleotides: TGTGCCAGCAGCCCGCAGACTAGCGCTCTAAAGTTCTTC. It translates to CASSPQTSALKFF. The chain is built from TRBV11-2 and TRBJ2-1; 8 nucleotides agree with TRBD2. With 5 bases clipped from V and 14 bases from J, the junction kept 11 bases outside the gene matches. CDR3 length: 13 amino acids. Germline values: CDR1 SGHAT, CDR2 FQNNGV.

CDR3 DNA sequence: TGTGCCAGCAGGGGCAGTGCCTACGAGCAGTACTTC. Translation: CASRGSAYEQYF. The genes are TRBV6-5 and TRBJ2-7; D is undetermined. V was cut by 6 bases and J by 2 bases, with 8 bases left in between. This CDR3 spans 12 amino acids. Germline V gene data show CDR1 as MNHEY and CDR2 as SVGAGI.

The J gene is TRBJ2-2, the V gene TRBV10-3; D may be TRBD1 (6 bases). Germline-derived CDR1 and CDR2 are ENHRY and SYGVKD. With 3 bases removed from V and 2 bases from J, the gap between germline ends came to 13 bases. The CDR3 runs to 16 residues. Here the CDR3 reads CAISDQGQLNTGELFF. The CDR3 DNA reads as TGTGCCATCAGTGACCAGGGGCAGTTAAACACCGGGGAGCTGTTTTTT.

The CDR3 region is CASSPGTVTNEQFF. CDR3 coding DNA: TGTGCCAGCAGCCCAGGGACGGTCACCAATGAGCAGTTCTTC. V is TRBV7-2 and J is TRBJ2-1; either TRBD1 or TRBD2 may fit D (5 bases each). This CDR3 is built from 14 residues. Trimming removed 5 bases at V and 6 bases at J, with 14 bases between. CDR1 and CDR2 (germline): SGHTA, FQGNSA.

The chain uses TRBV10-2 and TRBJ2-5, with 7 bases fitting TRBD2. CDR3 length: 17 amino acids. V gave up 0 bases and J gave up 5 bases; unmatched junction bases: 12. The germline CDR1 and CDR2 sequences are WSHSY and SAAADI. CDR3 in DNA: TGCGCCAGCAGTGAGTCGAGGGTTGCGGGAGTTCAGGAGACCCAGTACTTC. It specifies CASSESRVAGVQETQYF.

On this clone itself: Other DNA sequences within the sample encode an identical CDR3. This chain connects TRBV5-1 to TRBJ2-5; no firm D call. The CDR3 contains 14 residues. Trimming removed 1 base from V and 2 bases from J, with 9 bases in between. The germline CDR1 and CDR2 sequences are SGHRS and YFSETQ. The CDR3 nucleotides read TGCGCCAGCAGCTTGTGGCCAGAACAAGAGACCCAGTACTTC. Translated: CASSLWPEQETQYF.

The chain employs TRBV7-2 and TRBJ1-1; D not certain. Deletions cut 5 bases from V and 1 base from J, with 8 bases between. The germline CDR1 and CDR2 sequences are SGHTA and FQGNSA. This CDR3 comprises 13 residues. The CDR3 bases are TGTGCCAGCAGCCAACAGACGAACACTGAAGCTTTCTTT. Protein sequence: CASSQQTNTEAFF.

On this clone: Other DNA sequences from this sample encode an identical CDR3 as well. The chain couples TRBV28 to TRBJ1-2; TRBD1 aligns across 7 bases. Looked up from germline, CDR1 is MDHEN and CDR2 is SYDVKM. The CDR3 length is 13 residues. Unmatched junction bases numbered 6, after V lost 6 bases and J lost 5 bases. The chain's CDR3 is CASSPGQPYGYTF. DNA of the CDR3: TGTGCCAGCAGCCCGGGACAGCCTTATGGCTACACCTTC.

In its sample, this clone was seen many times. The V call is TRBV11-3, the J call TRBJ2-7; TRBD2 is a possible D gene (5 bases). This CDR3 region has 12 residues. With 5 bases removed from V and 5 bases from J, the gap between germline ends came to 10 bases. CDR1 and CDR2 (germline): SGHNT, YENEEA. The CDR3 nucleotides are TGTGCCAGCAGCCCCGCGGGTGACGAGCAGTACTTC. Residues: CASSPAGDEQYF.

For this clone: A much larger clone lies one base from this, so it may be a read error. The gene calls are TRBV11-2 and TRBJ2-7; 9 nucleotides align to TRBD2. With V trimmed by 5 bases and J by 5 bases, 1 base remained unmatched. Per the germline V gene, CDR1 is SGHAT and CDR2 is FQNNGV. The CDR3 runs to 12 residues. DNA for the CDR3: TGTGCCAGCAGCACTAGCGGGCACGAGCAGTACTTC. This encodes CASSTSGHEQYF.

DNA for the CDR3: TGTGCCAGCAGACTAGCAGGGAATAGCAATCAGCCCCAGCATTTT. Protein product: CASRLAGNSNQPQHF. This chain connects TRBV28 to TRBJ1-5, with D tentatively TRBD1 (5 bases). Per the germline V gene, CDR1 is MDHEN and CDR2 is SYDVKM. Trimming stripped 6 bases from V and 0 bases from J, with 12 bases between. The CDR3 consists of 15 residues.

The chain carries TRBV7-2 and TRBJ1-1; TRBD1 matches at 7 bases. The CDR3 is 15 amino acids. CDR1 is SGHTA and CDR2 is FQGNSA in the germline V gene. With V trimmed by 4 bases and J by 4 bases, 9 bases remained unmatched. This CDR3 is CASSSLQGTLTEAFF. The CDR3 nucleotides are TGTGCCAGCAGCTCACTACAGGGGACACTCACTGAAGCTTTCTTT.

This clone was seen a handful of times. The same CDR3 can be traced to other DNA sequences in this sample. V usage is TRBV5-4 and J usage is TRBJ2-7; the D gene is possibly TRBD1 (5 bases). Germline-derived CDR1 and CDR2 are SGHNT and YYREEE (reference sequence). Deletions cut 2 bases from V and 5 bases from J, with 8 bases between. The length of the CDR3 is 12 residues. For the CDR3, the DNA is TGTGCCAGCAGCTTAGACAGCAACGAGCAGTACTTC. It codes for CASSLDSNEQYF.

The chain uses TRBV7-2 and TRBJ2-1; 10 nucleotides agree with TRBD2. The germline V gene encodes CDR1 SGHTA and CDR2 FQGNSA. CDR3 length equals 16 residues. With V trimmed by 1 base and J by 4 bases, 4 bases remained unmatched. As DNA, the CDR3 is TGTGCCAGCAGCTTAGTGGCTAGCGGGAGTTACAATGAGCAGTTCTTC. Its translation is CASSLVASGSYNEQFF.

This chain uses TRBV5-5 with TRBJ2-3; 7 positions match TRBD1. Germline assignment: CDR1 SGHKS and CDR2 YYEKEE (reference sequence). CDR3 length equals 15 residues. Losses at the gene ends were 4 bases for V and 0 bases for J; bases not matched to a gene: 5. The CDR3: CASSRRGQSTDTQYF. CDR3 DNA sequence: TGTGCCAGCAGCCGAAGGGGACAGAGCACAGATACGCAGTATTTT.

J is TRBJ1-4 and V is TRBV5-1; D unclear. The V and J ends lost 4 bases and 4 bases respectively, with 14 bases between them. The germline CDR1 and CDR2 sequences are SGHRS and YFSETQ. The CDR3 contains 15 residues. The CDR3 sequence: CASSPGTGYNEKLFF. DNA of the CDR3: TGCGCCAGCAGCCCTGGAACCGGATATAATGAAAAACTGTTTTTT.

CDR3 bases: TGCGCCAGCCGCTCCTCGGGGCAGGGGGCTTTCCTCTCCCTTTACAATGAGCAGTTCTTC. Translating it yields CASRSSGQGAFLSLYNEQFF. The chain combines TRBV5-1 with TRBJ2-1, with 8 nucleotides matching TRBD1. The trim removed 7 bases at V and 4 bases at J, leaving 25 bases unmatched. Per the germline V gene, CDR1 is SGHRS and CDR2 is YFSETQ. This CDR3 has 20 residues. Combining the CDR3 with reference TRBV5-1 and TRBJ2-1 gives the whole variable domain KAGVTQTPRYLIKTRGQQVTLSCSPISGHRSVSWYQQTPGQGLQFLFEYFSETQRNKGNFPGRFSGRQFSNSRSEMNVSTLELGDSALYLCASRSSGQGAFLSLYNEQFFGPGTRLTVL.

This chain joins TRBV6-1 and TRBJ2-7, with 9 bases that match TRBD2. CDR1 is MNHNS and CDR2 is SASEGT in the germline V gene. The CDR3 has 14 residues. The V segment lost 7 bases and the J segment 2 bases; nucleotides outside the gene matches: 6. For the CDR3, the DNA is TGTGCCAGCAAGATAGCGGGAGAGACCTACGAGCAGTACTTC. Translation gives CASKIAGETYEQYF.

This clone was recorded many times. The V and J genes are TRBV4-2 and TRBJ2-5; 8 nucleotides align to TRBD1. J lost 6 bases, V lost 2 bases, and 5 bases had no gene match. There are 14 residues in the CDR3. CDR1 LGHNA and CDR2 YNFKEQ come from the germline V gene. CDR3 DNA sequence: TGTGCCAGCAGCCAACCGACAGGGGAAAAGACCCAGTACTTC. The encoded protein is CASSQPTGEKTQYF.

V is TRBV4-1 and J is TRBJ2-5; TRBD2 aligns across 7 bases. The CDR3 totals 16 residues. The germline CDR1 and CDR2 sequences are MGHRA and YSYEKL. V dropped 0 bases and J dropped 1; count of bases not matched to a gene: 5. This CDR3 is CASSQDRASGQETQYF. DNA of the CDR3: TGCGCCAGCAGCCAAGATCGGGCTAGCGGCCAAGAGACCCAGTACTTC.